The rows below give T cell receptor beta chains drawn from one sample of a study of T cell repertoires in cytomegalovirus infection. These TCRs are of unknown antigen specificity. TCRdb processed the reads anew with MiXCR; each CDR3 protein has one entry. The data show hundreds of thousands of distinct CDR3 sequences, about 31% seen once. Here the sequenced sample was cultured CD8+ T cells from PBMCs, taken from culture after CMV antigen stimulation. These receptor sequences come from a human donor in good health (CMV status not recorded). Some clones in this sample may be carry-over from other donors' samples. The CDR3 runs from the conserved cysteine through the conserved F or W. The order of the fields is D gene, V gene, clone size, J gene, CDR3 DNA, CDR3 protein. The D gene is left open where the match is weak. Only part of the rows carry a size: once, few, many, or a class if the clone is expanded.

-,TRBV20-1,once,TRBJ1-1,TGCAGTGCTAGTACCCGCCCTCAGAACACTGAAGCTTTCTTT,CSASTRPQNTEAFF
TRBD1,TRBV28,-,TRBJ2-3,TGTGCCAGCAGTTTACCACGGACAGGTACGCAGTATTTT,CASSLPRTGTQYF
-,TRBV29-1,once,TRBJ2-7,TGCAGCGCCGGATCAACCGAGGCGCGCGGGAACTCCTACGAGCAGTACTTC,CSAGSTEARGNSYEQYF
-,TRBV5-1,-,TRBJ2-7,TGCGCCAGCAGCTACGGAAGCCACGAGCAGTACTTC,CASSYGSHEQYF
-,TRBV6-5,few,TRBJ1-5,TGTGCCAGCAGTTCGGAGATCGGGCAGCCCCAGCATTTT,CASSSEIGQPQHF
-,TRBV10-3,-,TRBJ2-1,TGTGTCATCAGTGACCCGCGGCGAGGCTACAATGAGCAGTTCTTC,CVISDPRRGYNEQFF
-,TRBV10-3,-,TRBJ2-7,TGTGCCATCAGAACCGGACCCCCTGAGGAGCAGTACTTC,CAIRTGPPEEQYF
TRBD1,TRBV27,once,TRBJ1-2,TGTGCCAGCAGTCCCGGGACAGGGCTCGGTGACTACACCTTC,CASSPGTGLGDYTF
-,TRBV2,-,TRBJ2-7,TGTGCCAGCAGTGAGCAGGGGGGCAGGTACTTC,CASSEQGGRYF
-,TRBV4-1,-,TRBJ1-6,TGCGCCAGCAGCCAAGAGGGGCAGGGGTCACCCCTCCACTTT,CASSQEGQGSPLHF
-,TRBV7-9,-,TRBJ2-7,TGTGCCAGCAGCTTAGGACAGACCTATATCTACGAGCAGTACTTC,CASSLGQTYIYEQYF
TRBD1,TRBV6-1,few,TRBJ1-4,TGTGCCAGCAGACGGAACAGGGGCGTTAATGAAAAACTGTTTTTT,CASRRNRGVNEKLFF
-,TRBV12-3/TRBV12-4,-,TRBJ2-6,TGTGCCAGCAGTTTCTGGGACACGTCTCGCGAGGCCAACGTCCTGACTTTC,CASSFWDTSREANVLTF
-,TRBV19,-,TRBJ1-6,TGTGCCAGCCGATTCTCCTATAATTCACCCCTCCACTTT,CASRFSYNSPLHF
-,TRBV27,-,TRBJ2-4,TGTGCCAGCAGTTTAGGGTTATCAAACATTCAGTACTTC,CASSLGLSNIQYF
-,TRBV6-1,many,TRBJ1-4,TGTGCCAGCAGTGAAGACAGGTTAGGTGAAAAACTGTTTTTT,CASSEDRLGEKLFF
-,TRBV29-1,few,TRBJ1-4,TGCAGCGTTGAAGATGGAAGGATAGGGGAGGAAAAACTGTTTTTT,CSVEDGRIGEEKLFF
-,TRBV5-5,-,TRBJ2-1,TGTGCCAGCAGTTTCACGAGCAATGAGCAGTTCTTC,CASSFTSNEQFF
TRBD1,TRBV15,few,TRBJ1-2,TGTGCCACTGACGCGGGACAGGGGATCTATGGCTACACCTTC,CATDAGQGIYGYTF
TRBD1,TRBV10-2,few,TRBJ1-2,TGCGCCAGCAGCCGGGACAGGATAGGCTACACCTTC,CASSRDRIGYTF
-,TRBV6-5,-,TRBJ2-7,TGTGCCAGCAGACCAGGTCGCTACGGAAATTACTCCTACGAGCAGTACTTC,CASRPGRYGNYSYEQYF
-,TRBV5-4,-,TRBJ2-3,TGTGCCAGCAGCTTGGAGCAGGGAAGCACAGATACGCAGTATTTT,CASSLEQGSTDTQYF
-,TRBV4-1,-,TRBJ2-5,TGCGCCAGCAGCCAGGTAGAGCCCCAAGAGACCCAGTACTTC,CASSQVEPQETQYF
TRBD1,TRBV19,few,TRBJ1-5,TGTGCCAGTAGTACACCTGGGACAGGGAACAGTCAGCCCCAGCATTTT,CASSTPGTGNSQPQHF
TRBD1,TRBV15,-,TRBJ1-5,TGTGCCACCAGCAGAGATCAAGGGGGCCTTCAGCCCCAGCATTTT,CATSRDQGGLQPQHF
TRBD1,TRBV12-3/TRBV12-4,few,TRBJ2-1,TGTGCCAGCTCATTATGGGGACAGCCCAATGAGCAGTTCTTC,CASSLWGQPNEQFF
-,TRBV5-6,-,TRBJ1-4,TGTGCCAGCAGCCATTGGACCTCTTACAATGAAAGACTGTTTTTT,CASSHWTSYNERLFF
-,TRBV10-3,-,TRBJ2-1,TGTGCCATCAGTGCCTCCAATGAGCAGTTCTTC,CAISASNEQFF
-,TRBV27,-,TRBJ2-1,TGTGCCAGCAGCGGGGGCGGGACAGATTACAATGAGCAGTTCTTC,CASSGGGTDYNEQFF